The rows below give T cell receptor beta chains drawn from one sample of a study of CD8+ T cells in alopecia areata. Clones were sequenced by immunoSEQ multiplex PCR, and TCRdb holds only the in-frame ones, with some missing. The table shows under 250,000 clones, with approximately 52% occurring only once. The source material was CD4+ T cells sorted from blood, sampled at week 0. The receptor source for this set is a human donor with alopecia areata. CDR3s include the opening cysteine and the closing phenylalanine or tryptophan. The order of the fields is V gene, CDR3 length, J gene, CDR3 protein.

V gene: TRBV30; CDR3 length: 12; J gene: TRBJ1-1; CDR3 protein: CAWSTPSGSAFF
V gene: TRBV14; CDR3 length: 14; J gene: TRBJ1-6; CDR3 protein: CASFPGENSSPLHF
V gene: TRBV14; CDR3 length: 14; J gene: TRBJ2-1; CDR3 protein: CASSPLTDRRSEFF
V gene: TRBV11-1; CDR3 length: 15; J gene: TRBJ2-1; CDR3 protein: CASSLAVGQGNEQFF
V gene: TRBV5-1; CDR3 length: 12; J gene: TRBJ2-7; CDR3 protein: CASRLGGYEQYF
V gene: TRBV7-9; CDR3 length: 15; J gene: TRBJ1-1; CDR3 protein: CASSADRGMNTEAFF
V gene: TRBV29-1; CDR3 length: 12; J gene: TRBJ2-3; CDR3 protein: CSVGGSTDTQYF
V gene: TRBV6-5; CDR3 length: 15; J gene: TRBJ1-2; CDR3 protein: CASSTWRQGIGGYTF
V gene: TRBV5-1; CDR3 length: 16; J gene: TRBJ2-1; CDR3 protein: CASSLGWEASYNEQFF
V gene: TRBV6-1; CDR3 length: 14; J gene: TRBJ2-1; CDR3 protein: CASSPRDPNNEQFF
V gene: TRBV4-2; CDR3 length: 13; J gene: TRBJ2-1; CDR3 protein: CASSQGDYNEQFF
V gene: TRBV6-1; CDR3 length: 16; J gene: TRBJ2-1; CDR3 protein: CASSAFYGTSGRGEFF
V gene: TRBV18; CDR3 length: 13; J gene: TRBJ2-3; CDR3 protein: CASSPHSTDTQYF
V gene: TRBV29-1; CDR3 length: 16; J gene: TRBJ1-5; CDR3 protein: CSVEVIQTNSNQPQHF
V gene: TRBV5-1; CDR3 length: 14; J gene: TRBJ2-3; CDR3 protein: CASSLWTPADTQYF
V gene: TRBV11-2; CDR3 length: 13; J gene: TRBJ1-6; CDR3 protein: CASSPGADSPLHF
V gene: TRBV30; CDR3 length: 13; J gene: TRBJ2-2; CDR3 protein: CAWRESNTGELFF
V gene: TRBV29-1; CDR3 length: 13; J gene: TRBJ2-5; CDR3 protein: CSVGGPVQETQYF
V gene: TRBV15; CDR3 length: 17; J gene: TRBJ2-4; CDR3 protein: CATSGKTGSLAKNIQYF
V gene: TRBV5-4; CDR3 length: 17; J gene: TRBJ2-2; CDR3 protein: CASSLVIHSTNTGELFF
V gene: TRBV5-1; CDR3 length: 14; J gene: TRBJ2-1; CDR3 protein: CASSLVPGQAEQFF
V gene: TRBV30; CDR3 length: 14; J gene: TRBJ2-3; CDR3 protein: CAWASGRPVNTQYF
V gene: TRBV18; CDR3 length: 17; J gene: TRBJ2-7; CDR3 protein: CASSPTGDRRRSYEQYF
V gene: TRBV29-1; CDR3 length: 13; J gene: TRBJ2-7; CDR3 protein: CSVAGTGVYEQYF